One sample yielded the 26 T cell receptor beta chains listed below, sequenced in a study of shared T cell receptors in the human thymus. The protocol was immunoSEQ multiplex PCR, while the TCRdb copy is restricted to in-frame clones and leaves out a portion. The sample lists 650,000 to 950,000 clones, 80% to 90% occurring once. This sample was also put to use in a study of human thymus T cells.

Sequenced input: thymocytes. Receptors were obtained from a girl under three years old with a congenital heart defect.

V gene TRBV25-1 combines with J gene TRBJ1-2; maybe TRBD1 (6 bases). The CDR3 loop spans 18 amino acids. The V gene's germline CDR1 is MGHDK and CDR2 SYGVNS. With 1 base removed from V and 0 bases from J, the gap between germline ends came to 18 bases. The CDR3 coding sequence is TGTGCCAGCAGTGAATCGGCCGACAGGTCTGGATCTAACTATGGCTACACCTTC. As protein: CASSESADRSGSNYGYTF.

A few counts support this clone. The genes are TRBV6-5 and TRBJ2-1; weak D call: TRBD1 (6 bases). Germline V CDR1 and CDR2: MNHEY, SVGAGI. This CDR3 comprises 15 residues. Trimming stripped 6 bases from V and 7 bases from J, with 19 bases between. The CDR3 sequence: CASSRPVNRGNEQFF. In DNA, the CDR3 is TGTGCCAGCAGCCGTCCGGTTAATAGGGGGAATGAGCAGTTCTTC.

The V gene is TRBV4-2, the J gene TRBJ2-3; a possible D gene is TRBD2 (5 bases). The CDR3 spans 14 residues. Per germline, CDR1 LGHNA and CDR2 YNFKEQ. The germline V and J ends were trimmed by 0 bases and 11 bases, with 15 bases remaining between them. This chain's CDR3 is CASSQEIGRGEQYF. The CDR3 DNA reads TGTGCCAGCAGCCAAGAAATCGGTCGGGGTGAGCAGTATTTT.

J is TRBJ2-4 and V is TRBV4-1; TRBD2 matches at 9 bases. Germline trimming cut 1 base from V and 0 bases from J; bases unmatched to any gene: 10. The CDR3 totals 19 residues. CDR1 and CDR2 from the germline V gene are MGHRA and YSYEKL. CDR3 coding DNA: TGCGCCAGCAGCCAAGCTGTCCTAGCGGGGTCCTTAGCCAAAAACATTCAGTACTTC. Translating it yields CASSQAVLAGSLAKNIQYF.

For the CDR3, the DNA is TGTGCCAGCAGTTTACCGGGACAGGGGATTTTCGAGCAGTACTTC. Its translation: CASSLPGQGIFEQYF. The gene calls are TRBV28 and TRBJ2-7; 10 nucleotides match TRBD1. J was trimmed by 6 bases and V by 2 bases; bases with no gene match: 7. Germline assignment: CDR1 MDHEN and CDR2 SYDVKM. The CDR3 sequence is 15 residues long.

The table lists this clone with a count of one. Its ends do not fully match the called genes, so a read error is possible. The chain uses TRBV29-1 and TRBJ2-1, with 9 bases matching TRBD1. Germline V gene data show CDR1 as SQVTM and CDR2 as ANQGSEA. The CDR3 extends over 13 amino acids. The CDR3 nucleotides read TGCAGCGTTGAGGGCTCACTTCGGACAGGGGAGGTCTTC. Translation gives CSVEGSLRTGEVF.

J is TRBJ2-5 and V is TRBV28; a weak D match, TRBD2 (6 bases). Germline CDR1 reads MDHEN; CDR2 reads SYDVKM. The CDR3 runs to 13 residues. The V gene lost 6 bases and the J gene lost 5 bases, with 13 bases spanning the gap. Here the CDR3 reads CASSSKDYETQYF. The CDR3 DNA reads TGTGCCAGCAGCTCCAAGGACTATGAGACCCAGTACTTC.

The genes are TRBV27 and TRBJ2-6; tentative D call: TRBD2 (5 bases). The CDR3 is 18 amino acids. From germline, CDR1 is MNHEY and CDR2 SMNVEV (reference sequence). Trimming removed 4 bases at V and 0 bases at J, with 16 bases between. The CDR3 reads CASSSSLKQSSGANVLTF. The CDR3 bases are TGTGCCAGCAGTTCTAGCCTCAAACAGAGCTCTGGGGCCAACGTCCTGACTTTC.

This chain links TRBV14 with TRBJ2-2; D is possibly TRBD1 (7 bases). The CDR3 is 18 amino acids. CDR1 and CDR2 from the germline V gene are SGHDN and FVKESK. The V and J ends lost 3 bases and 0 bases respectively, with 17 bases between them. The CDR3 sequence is CASSHNQGGTANTGELFF. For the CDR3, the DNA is TGTGCCAGCAGCCACAACCAAGGGGGGACAGCGAACACCGGGGAGCTGTTTTTT. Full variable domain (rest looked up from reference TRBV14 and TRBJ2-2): EAGVTQFPSHSVIEKGQTVTLRCDPISGHDNLYWYRRVMGKEIKFLLHFVKESKQDESGMPNNRFLAERTGGTYSTLKVQPAELEDSGVYFCASSHNQGGTANTGELFFGEGSRLTVL.

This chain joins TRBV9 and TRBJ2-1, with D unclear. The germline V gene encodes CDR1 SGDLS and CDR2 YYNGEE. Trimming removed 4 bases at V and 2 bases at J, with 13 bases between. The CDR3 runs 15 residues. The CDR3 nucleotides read TGTGCCAGCAGCCCGCAGGATAGACCCTACAATGAGCAGTTCTTC. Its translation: CASSPQDRPYNEQFF.

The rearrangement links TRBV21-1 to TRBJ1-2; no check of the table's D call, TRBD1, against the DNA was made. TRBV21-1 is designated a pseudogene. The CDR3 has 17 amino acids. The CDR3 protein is CASRAIVPGDQNYGYTF. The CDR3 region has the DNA TGTGCCAGCAGGGCTATCGTCCCAGGGGACCAAAACTATGGCTACACCTTC.

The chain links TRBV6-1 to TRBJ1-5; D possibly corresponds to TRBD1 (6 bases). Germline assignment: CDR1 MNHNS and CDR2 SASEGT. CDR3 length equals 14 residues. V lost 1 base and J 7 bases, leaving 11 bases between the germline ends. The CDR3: CASSEGGHGQPQHF. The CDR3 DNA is TGTGCCAGCAGTGAAGGGGGACACGGACAGCCCCAGCATTTT.

The CDR3 nucleotides read TGTGCCAGCAGCTTAAATCGGGGGACAGGGCCACGCTACGAGCAGTACTTC. Translation: CASSLNRGTGPRYEQYF. The V and J genes are TRBV7-8 and TRBJ2-7, with 9 nucleotides matching TRBD1. CDR1 is SGHVS, CDR2 FQNEAQ, per germline. Trimming removed 2 bases from V and 3 bases from J; junction bases left unmatched: 11. The CDR3 extends over 17 amino acids.

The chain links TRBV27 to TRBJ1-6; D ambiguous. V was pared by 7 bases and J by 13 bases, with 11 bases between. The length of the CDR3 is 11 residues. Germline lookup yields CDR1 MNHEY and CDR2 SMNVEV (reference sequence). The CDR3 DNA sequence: TGTGCCAGCAACCTACCCCTGCCCCTCCACTTT. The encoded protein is CASNLPLPLHF.

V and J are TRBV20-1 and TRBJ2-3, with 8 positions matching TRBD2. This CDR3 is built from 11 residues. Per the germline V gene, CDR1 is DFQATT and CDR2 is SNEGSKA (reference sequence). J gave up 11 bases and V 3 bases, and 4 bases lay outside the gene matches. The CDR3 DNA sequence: TGCAGTGCTAGGGAGACTAGCGAGCAGTATTTT. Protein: CSARETSEQYF.

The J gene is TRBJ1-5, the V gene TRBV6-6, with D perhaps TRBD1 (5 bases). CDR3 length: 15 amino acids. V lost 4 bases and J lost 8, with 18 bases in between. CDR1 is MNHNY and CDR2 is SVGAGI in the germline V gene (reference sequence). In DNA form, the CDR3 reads TGTGCCAGCAGTTTGACATCTGGGGGGAGGGAGCCCCAGCATTTT. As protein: CASSLTSGGREPQHF.

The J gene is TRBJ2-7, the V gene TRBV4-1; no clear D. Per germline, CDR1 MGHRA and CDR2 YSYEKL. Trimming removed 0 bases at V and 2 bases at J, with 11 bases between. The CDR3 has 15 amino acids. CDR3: CASSQDRLEPYEQYF. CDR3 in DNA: TGCGCCAGCAGCCAAGACCGACTGGAGCCCTACGAGCAGTACTTC.

CDR3 nucleotide sequence: TGTGCCAGTAGTTCCTCCCCCGGACAGGGCCCACATGAGCAGTTCTTC. Amino acid sequence: CASSSSPGQGPHEQFF. The rearrangement links TRBV19 to TRBJ2-1; 8 nucleotides agree with TRBD1. The CDR3 loop spans 16 amino acids. Germline CDR1 LNHDA, CDR2 SQIVND (reference sequence). V gave up 5 bases and J gave up 8 bases; unmatched junction bases: 14.

CDR3 in amino acids: CASTQGKDSPLHF. The CDR3 DNA follows: TGTGCCAGCACTCAGGGGAAGGATTCACCCCTCCACTTT. This rearrangement joins TRBV28 to TRBJ1-6, with a weak D call TRBD1 (6 bases). CDR3 length: 13 residues. The germline gives CDR1 MDHEN, CDR2 SYDVKM. V was cut by 7 bases and J by 8 bases, with 12 bases left in between. The whole variable domain, remainder taken from reference TRBV28 and TRBJ1-6, is DVKVTQSSRYLVKRTGEKVFLECVQDMDHENMFWYRQDPGLGLRLIYFSYDVKMKEKGDIPEGYSVSREKKERFSLILESASTNQTSMYLCASTQGKDSPLHFGNGTRLTVT.

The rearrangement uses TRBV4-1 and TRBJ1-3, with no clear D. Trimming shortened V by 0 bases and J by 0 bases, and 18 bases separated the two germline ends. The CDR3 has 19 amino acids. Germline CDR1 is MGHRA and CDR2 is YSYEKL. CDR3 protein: CASSQENIWASFSGNTIYF. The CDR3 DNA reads TGCGCCAGCAGCCAAGAGAATATTTGGGCCAGCTTCTCTGGAAACACCATATATTTT.

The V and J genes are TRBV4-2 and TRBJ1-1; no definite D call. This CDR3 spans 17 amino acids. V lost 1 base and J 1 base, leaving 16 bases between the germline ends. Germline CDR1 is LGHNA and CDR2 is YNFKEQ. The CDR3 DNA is TGTGCCAGCAGCCAAGTAACTCCTCTAACCCCGAACACTGAAGCTTTCTTT. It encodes CASSQVTPLTPNTEAFF.

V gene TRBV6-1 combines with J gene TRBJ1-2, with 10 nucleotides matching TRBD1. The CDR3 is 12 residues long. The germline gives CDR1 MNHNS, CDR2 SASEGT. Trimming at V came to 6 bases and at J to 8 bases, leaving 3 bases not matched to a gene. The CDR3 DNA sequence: TGTGCCAGCAGGGACAGGGGGGACGGCTACACCTTC. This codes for CASRDRGDGYTF.

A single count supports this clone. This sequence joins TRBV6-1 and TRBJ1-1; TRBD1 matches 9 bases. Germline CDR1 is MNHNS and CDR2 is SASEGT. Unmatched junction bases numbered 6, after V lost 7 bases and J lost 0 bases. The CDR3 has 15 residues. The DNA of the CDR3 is TGTGCCAGCATCCGGGACAGGGTCATGAACACTGAAGCTTTCTTT. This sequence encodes CASIRDRVMNTEAFF.

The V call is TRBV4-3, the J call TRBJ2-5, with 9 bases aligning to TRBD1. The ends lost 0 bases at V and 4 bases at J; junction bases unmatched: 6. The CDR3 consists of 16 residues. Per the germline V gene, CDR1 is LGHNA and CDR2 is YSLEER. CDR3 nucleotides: TGCGCCAGCAGCCAAGATCGGGACAGGGAACGAGAGACCCAGTACTTC. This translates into CASSQDRDRERETQYF.

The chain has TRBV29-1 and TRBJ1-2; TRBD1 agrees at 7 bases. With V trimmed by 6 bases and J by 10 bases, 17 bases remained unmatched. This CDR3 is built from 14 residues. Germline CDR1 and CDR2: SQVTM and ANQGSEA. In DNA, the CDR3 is TGCAGCGTCTCCAGGGGGTTGGGGCAGGAGGTCTACACCTTC. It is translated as CSVSRGLGQEVYTF.

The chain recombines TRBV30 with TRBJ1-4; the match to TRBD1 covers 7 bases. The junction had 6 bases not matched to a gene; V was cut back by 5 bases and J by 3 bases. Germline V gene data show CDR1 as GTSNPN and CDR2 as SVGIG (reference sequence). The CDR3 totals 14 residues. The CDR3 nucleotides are TGTGCCTGGGGCTTGACAGGGTCTAATGAAAAACTGTTTTTT. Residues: CAWGLTGSNEKLFF.